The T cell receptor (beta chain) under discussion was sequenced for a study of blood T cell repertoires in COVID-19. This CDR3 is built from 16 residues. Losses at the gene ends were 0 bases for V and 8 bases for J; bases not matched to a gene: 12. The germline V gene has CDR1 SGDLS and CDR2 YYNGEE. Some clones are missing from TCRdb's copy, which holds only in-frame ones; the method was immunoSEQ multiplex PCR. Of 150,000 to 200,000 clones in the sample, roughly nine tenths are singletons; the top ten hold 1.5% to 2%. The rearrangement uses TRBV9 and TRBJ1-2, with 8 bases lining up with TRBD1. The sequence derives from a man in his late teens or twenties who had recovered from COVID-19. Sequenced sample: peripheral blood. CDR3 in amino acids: CASSVAVAGGARGYTF. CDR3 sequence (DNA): TGTGCCAGCAGCGTAGCAGTGGCAGGGGGCGCACGGGGCTACACCTTC.